This is a list of T cell receptor beta chains from one sample in a study of T cells in pancreatic ductal adenocarcinoma. Sequenced by immunoSEQ multiplex PCR; TCRdb stores in-frame clones only, minus some. The sample includes 85,000 to 120,000 clones, roughly 96% of them seen just once. Sequencing was performed on PBMCs. These TCRs come from a human donor with pancreatic ductal adenocarcinoma. Each CDR3 is given with its conserved first and last residue. Fields, in order: clone size, V gene, D gene, J gene, CDR3 DNA, CDR3 protein. A D gene is named only where the DNA matches it firmly. Size is stated for part of the rows, as once, few or many counts, or as a class when the clone is expanded.

NA,TRBV5-3,TRBD1,TRBJ1-1,TGTGCCAGAAGCTACAGAGGGGGCGCGTTCACTGAAGCTTTCTTT,CARSYRGGAFTEAFF
NA,TRBV9,NA,TRBJ1-5,TGTGCCAGCAGCGTAGGCGATCAGCCCCAGCATTTT,CASSVGDQPQHF
NA,TRBV7-7,NA,TRBJ2-2,TGTGCTAGCAGTTTGGTCGCCGCGGGGGAGCTGTTTTTT,CASSLVAAGELFF
NA,TRBV7-8,NA,TRBJ2-3,TGTGCTAGTCAACCCCAGGGAAGAGATACGCAGTATTTT,CASQPQGRDTQYF
NA,TRBV7-2,TRBD2,TRBJ2-3,TGTGCCAGCAGCTCCAAGACTAGCGGGAGGGCCGCAGATACGCAGTATTTT,CASSSKTSGRAADTQYF
NA,TRBV28,NA,TRBJ1-4,TGTGCCAGCAGCCAGGCGGGGGCGGCTAATGAAAAACTGTTTTTT,CASSQAGAANEKLFF
NA,TRBV10-3,NA,TRBJ2-7,TGTGCCATCAGACGGGACAACTACGAGCAGTACTTC,CAIRRDNYEQYF
NA,TRBV18,NA,TRBJ2-7,TGTGCCAGCTCACCCTTTCGATCCCGCGAAACTAGCCACGAGCAGTACTTC,CASSPFRSRETSHEQYF
once,TRBV10-3,TRBD1,TRBJ2-7,TGTGCCATCAGTGAAAGGACAGGGGTGAACGAGCAGTACTTC,CAISERTGVNEQYF
NA,TRBV11-2,NA,TRBJ2-7,TGTGCCAGCAGCCCCACGAACGGTGGCGAGCAGTACTTC,CASSPTNGGEQYF
NA,TRBV11-2,TRBD2,TRBJ2-5,TGTGCCAGCAGCTTAGACCTAGCGGGAGGGACCCAAGAGACCCAGTACTTC,CASSLDLAGGTQETQYF
NA,TRBV5-1,NA,TRBJ2-4,TGCGCCAGCAGCTCAGGGCAGGCCCTAGCCAAAAACATTCAGTACTTC,CASSSGQALAKNIQYF
NA,TRBV5-4,NA,TRBJ2-2,TGTGCCAGCAGCTTAACGAGAAACACCGGGGAGCTGTTTTTT,CASSLTRNTGELFF
NA,TRBV7-9,NA,TRBJ2-7,TGTGCCAGCAGCTTAGTATCGGCGACTACTTACGAGCAGTACTTC,CASSLVSATTYEQYF
NA,TRBV5-1,TRBD1,TRBJ1-4,TGCGCCAGCAGCCAACCAGAGGACAGGATTAATGAAAAACTGTTTTTT,CASSQPEDRINEKLFF
once,TRBV10-3,NA,TRBJ1-3,TGTGCCATCAGGTCGTCAGGGAACACCATATATTTT,CAIRSSGNTIYF
NA,TRBV6-5,NA,TRBJ2-7,TGTGCCAGCAGTTACTCCCGGACAGTTAGCGAGCAGTACTTC,CASSYSRTVSEQYF
NA,TRBV2,TRBD1,TRBJ2-3,TGTGCCAGCAGTGACCTGACAGGGAAAGGAGATACGCAGTATTTT,CASSDLTGKGDTQYF
NA,TRBV7-2,NA,TRBJ2-5,TGTGCCAGCAGCTTAGGGTTACCGGGGGTCGAGACCCAGTACTTC,CASSLGLPGVETQYF
NA,TRBV19,NA,TRBJ1-5,TGTGCCAGTAGACCAGGGTCCAATCAGCCCCAGCATTTT,CASRPGSNQPQHF
NA,TRBV28,TRBD2,TRBJ2-7,TGTGCCAGCAGTTCCGAGACTAGCGGGAGTATTTACGAGCAGTACTTC,CASSSETSGSIYEQYF
NA,TRBV29-1,NA,TRBJ2-5,TGCAGCGTTGTAAGGAAGGGGCGGCTTGAAGAGACCCAGTACTTC,CSVVRKGRLEETQYF
NA,TRBV7-3,TRBD1,TRBJ2-7,TGTGCCAGCAGCTTAATATGGACAGGTAACTACGAGCAGTACTTC,CASSLIWTGNYEQYF
NA,TRBV19,NA,TRBJ2-1,TGTGCCAGTAGTATCCCCAGGGGAAAGGATGAGCAGTTCTTC,CASSIPRGKDEQFF
NA,TRBV4-1,NA,TRBJ2-3,TGCGCCAGCAGCCGCCGGGACACGAGCACAGATACGCAGTATTTT,CASSRRDTSTDTQYF
NA,TRBV30,TRBD1,TRBJ2-7,TGTGCCTGGAGGAGGACAGGGACCTACGAGCAGTACTTC,CAWRRTGTYEQYF
NA,TRBV7-2,NA,TRBJ2-2,TGTGCCAGCGGGAGCAGATCCACCGGGGAGCTGTTTTTT,CASGSRSTGELFF
NA,TRBV10-3,TRBD2,TRBJ2-2,TGTGCCATCAGTGAGTATCTCGCGGGAGTGAACCCCGGGGAGCTGTTTTTT,CAISEYLAGVNPGELFF
NA,TRBV7-3,NA,TRBJ2-1,TGTGCCAGCAGCCCAGGGGGGCCCAGGGCCCATGAGCAGTTCTTC,CASSPGGPRAHEQFF
NA,TRBV2,NA,TRBJ2-2,TGTGCCAGCAGTGATGGAGGCCGGAACACCGGGGAGCTGTTTTTT,CASSDGGRNTGELFF
NA,TRBV19,NA,TRBJ1-1,TGTGCCACTCCCGGACGCAGGGTATGTGGAACTGAAGCTTTCTTT,CATPGRRVCGTEAFF
NA,TRBV10-3,TRBD1,TRBJ1-1,TGTGCCATCAGGGACAGGGCTGACACTGAAGCTTTCTTT,CAIRDRADTEAFF
NA,TRBV5-4,TRBD2,TRBJ2-7,TGTGCCAGCAGCTATGGACTAGGCTCAACCTACGAGCAGTACTTC,CASSYGLGSTYEQYF
NA,TRBV23-1,NA,TRBJ2-3,TGCGCCAGCAGTCAATCGGAGGGGGGGAGAAGGTGTACAGATACGCAGTATTTT,CASSQSEGGRRCTDTQYF
NA,TRBV2,TRBD2,TRBJ2-3,TGTGCCAGCAGCGCGCAAGGGACTAGCGGGAGATATGATACGCAGTATTTT,CASSAQGTSGRYDTQYF
NA,TRBV5-1,NA,TRBJ1-2,TGCGCCAGCAGCTCCACTTATGGCTACACCTTC,CASSSTYGYTF
NA,TRBV14,TRBD2,TRBJ2-7,TGTGCCAGCAGCCAGGCCCCGCGCGGGAGGTGGGAGCAGTACTTC,CASSQAPRGRWEQYF
NA,TRBV9,TRBD2,TRBJ2-2,TGTGCCAGCAGTGGACGGGGAGGGACCAACACCGGGGAGCTGTTTTTT,CASSGRGGTNTGELFF
NA,TRBV15,NA,TRBJ2-2,TGTGCCACCAGCAGAGCGGTGAAAGGGGCTAACACCGGGGAGCTGTTTTTT,CATSRAVKGANTGELFF
NA,TRBV6-4,TRBD2,TRBJ2-1,TGTGCCAGCAGCCCCTGGGGTGCGGGAGTTGGGCAGTTCTTC,CASSPWGAGVGQFF
NA,TRBV5-1,NA,TRBJ2-2,TGCGCCAGCAGCTTGGTTACTACCCCGGGCGGGGAGCTGTTTTTT,CASSLVTTPGGELFF
NA,TRBV6-1,NA,TRBJ2-3,TGTGCCAGCAGTGAAGAGGCCCTCTCTCCGGGTACGCAGTATTTT,CASSEEALSPGTQYF
NA,TRBV29-1,TRBD2,TRBJ2-2,TGCAGCGTGGGTCTAGCGGGAGATTCCGGGGAGCTGTTTTTT,CSVGLAGDSGELFF
NA,TRBV19,TRBD2,TRBJ2-5,TGTGCCAGTAACGGGGGGACGTATCTTCAAGAGACCCAGTACTTC,CASNGGTYLQETQYF
NA,TRBV9,TRBD1,TRBJ2-5,TGTGCCAGCAGCGTACGGGGACAGGGTGGGGAGACCCAGTACTTC,CASSVRGQGGETQYF
NA,TRBV5-1,TRBD2,TRBJ2-5,TGCGCCAGCAGCTCAGGAGTCTCGTCGGGAGGTCAAGAGACCCAGTACTTC,CASSSGVSSGGQETQYF
NA,TRBV6-1,NA,TRBJ1-1,TGTGCCAGCAGTGTACAGACATACACTGAAGCTTTCTTT,CASSVQTYTEAFF
NA,TRBV7-2,TRBD1,TRBJ2-7,TGTGCCAGCAGCTTCGGACAGGGGACCTACGAGCAGTACTTC,CASSFGQGTYEQYF
NA,TRBV23-1,NA,TRBJ2-5,TGCGCCAGCAGTCAATGGGCAATTTGGTCCCTTAGGCCAGAGACCCAGTACTTC,CASSQWAIWSLRPETQYF
NA,TRBV9,NA,TRBJ2-3,TGTGCCAGCAGCGTATCTAGTTTCACAGATACGCAGTATTTT,CASSVSSFTDTQYF
NA,TRBV13,NA,TRBJ2-7,TGTGCCAGCAGCTTAGGTGTGGCGGCCCCCTCCTACGAGCAGTACTTC,CASSLGVAAPSYEQYF
NA,TRBV6-1,NA,TRBJ2-1,TGTGCCAGCAGTATAGCGGTGATCTACAATGAGCAGTTCTTC,CASSIAVIYNEQFF
NA,TRBV5-4,NA,TRBJ2-3,TGTGCCAGCAGCTGGACAGGGAGGGGAACAGATACGCAGTATTTT,CASSWTGRGTDTQYF
NA,TRBV19,NA,TRBJ2-7,TGTGCCAGTAGTACCTTAGAGGCCTACGAGCAGTACTTC,CASSTLEAYEQYF
NA,TRBV15,TRBD2,TRBJ2-1,TGTGCCACCAGCAGATTATCGCTAGCGGCGGAGCAGTTCTTC,CATSRLSLAAEQFF
NA,TRBV15,NA,TRBJ1-1,TGTGCCACCAGCCCTGACGCTCGGGGGGCTTTGGAAGCTTTCTTT,CATSPDARGALEAFF
NA,TRBV9,NA,TRBJ2-5,TGTGCCAGCAGCGTAGCAGGGGCACAGGAGACCCAGTACTTC,CASSVAGAQETQYF
NA,TRBV19,NA,TRBJ2-5,TGTGCCAGTAGTCGGGAGACGGGTGAAAAGACCCAGTACTTC,CASSRETGEKTQYF
NA,TRBV28,NA,TRBJ2-3,TGTGCCAGCGAGACTAGCACAGATACGCAGTATTTT,CASETSTDTQYF